This TCR beta chain is drawn from a study of cytotoxic CD8 clonotypes in ibrutinib-treated CLL. Whole-study results and caveats: Clonality correlated strongly with circulating CD8+ T cells and exceeded age-matched healthy donors at baseline.

Depths of 1 in 200,000 to 1 in 1 million T cells were the sequencing target. Method: immunoSEQ multiplex PCR; TCRdb's copy keeps in-frame clones and lacks some. The sample holds nearly 50,000 clones, around three fifths seen once. About this clone itself: What it recognizes is unknown.

This sequence originates from a human donor with chronic lymphocytic leukemia. Source: PBMCs, taken after 24 months of ibrutinib treatment.

CDR3 residues: CASSLNPEGNTEAFF. In nucleotides, the CDR3 is TGCGCCAGCAGCCTTAACCCGGAGGGGAACACTGAAGCTTTCTTT. The rearrangement uses TRBV5-1 and TRBJ1-1; D remains unclear. Trimming stripped 4 bases from V and 1 base from J, with 14 bases between. The length of the CDR3 is 15 residues. CDR1 SGHRS and CDR2 YFSETQ come from the germline V gene. Combining the CDR3 with reference TRBV5-1 and TRBJ1-1 gives the whole variable domain KAGVTQTPRYLIKTRGQQVTLSCSPISGHRSVSWYQQTPGQGLQFLFEYFSETQRNKGNFPGRFSGRQFSNSRSEMNVSTLELGDSALYLCASSLNPEGNTEAFFGQGTRLTVV.